The 10 T cell receptor beta chains presented below share a single source sample, sequenced in a study of cytomegalovirus exposure and HLA in healthy donors. The data were produced by immunoSEQ multiplex PCR, yet TCRdb's version contains in-frame clones alone and is incomplete. The table includes more than 65,000 clones, about 92% detected once. The specimen sequenced was PBMCs. The source is a man between 18 and 29 years old in good health and CMV-seronegative.

This clone was found many times. In DNA form, the CDR3 reads TGTGCCAGCAGCGGGACTAGCGGCGAGTCCGGGGAGCTGTTTTTT. This gives the protein CASSGTSGESGELFF. V is TRBV6-1 and J is TRBJ2-2; 11 bases are a match to TRBD2. The CDR3 spans 15 residues. J lost 6 bases, V lost 6 bases, and 6 bases had no gene match. The germline CDR1 and CDR2 sequences are MNHNS and SASEGT.

This chain uses TRBV14 with TRBJ2-1, with a possible D match to TRBD2 (5 bases). Germline-derived CDR1 and CDR2 are SGHDN and FVKESK. Trimming shortened V by 4 bases and J by 8 bases, and 12 bases separated the two germline ends. The CDR3 runs 13 residues. CDR3 coding DNA: TGTGCCAGCAGCCCGGGGATTTCGGATGAGCAGTTCTTC. Its translation: CASSPGISDEQFF.

Concerning this clone: The junction departs from germline at one end; a sequencing error may be responsible. This chain uses TRBV4-1 with TRBJ1-2, with 7 bases matching TRBD1. Germline assignment: CDR1 MGHRA and CDR2 YSYEKL. The CDR3 loop spans 14 amino acids. The CDR3: CASSKETGSSDYTF. CDR3 DNA: TGCGCCAGCAGCAAAGAGACAGGGTCGTCCGACTACACCTTC.

This rearrangement joins TRBV4-1 to TRBJ1-5; perhaps TRBD1 as D (5 bases). V was shortened by 0 bases and J by 3 bases, with 9 bases between the two germline ends. Germline loops: CDR1 MGHRA, CDR2 YSYEKL. The CDR3 extends over 15 amino acids. The CDR3 sequence is CASSQEAGNNQPQHF. The DNA for the CDR3 is TGCGCCAGCAGCCAAGAAGCAGGGAACAATCAGCCCCAGCATTTT.

This rearrangement joins TRBV19 to TRBJ1-1; D is possibly TRBD1 (6 bases). The CDR3 spans 14 residues. V was cut by 6 bases and J by 4 bases, with 15 bases left in between. The germline CDR1 and CDR2 sequences are LNHDA and SQIVND (reference sequence). CDR3 loop: CASSNRDLTTEAFF. The CDR3 bases are TGTGCCAGTAGCAACAGGGATTTAACCACTGAAGCTTTCTTT.

CDR3 in amino acids: CASSAQGWRLTF. DNA for the CDR3: TGCGCCAGCAGTGCACAGGGATGGCGACTCACCTTC. The chain has TRBV10-1 and TRBJ1-2; a weak D match, TRBD1 (6 bases). V shed 4 bases and J shed 13 bases, with 16 bases lying between them. Germline-derived CDR1 and CDR2 are WNHNN and SYGVQD (reference sequence). The CDR3 length is 12 residues.

The chain is built from TRBV10-1 and TRBJ2-7, with D possibly TRBD1 on 6 matching bases. V was clipped by 10 bases and J by 4 bases, with 26 bases between them. Per germline, CDR1 WNHNN and CDR2 SYGVQD (reference sequence). The CDR3 has 16 residues. CDR3 bases: TGCGCCATCTTTATAAGGCTGGGACATATCAAATACGAGCAGTACTTC. Amino acid sequence: CAIFIRLGHIKYEQYF.

This clone turned up a few times. The chain recombines TRBV28 with TRBJ1-6; 9 bases agree with TRBD1. Trimming removed 4 bases from V and 7 bases from J; junction bases left unmatched: 8. The CDR3 spans 16 residues. The germline V gene encodes CDR1 MDHEN and CDR2 SYDVKM. CDR3 loop: CASSSEGTGRNSPLHF. The CDR3 DNA sequence: TGTGCCAGCAGTTCAGAGGGGACAGGGCGAAATTCACCCCTCCACTTT. The full variable domain, with the rest looked up from reference TRBV28 and TRBJ1-6, is DVKVTQSSRYLVKRTGEKVFLECVQDMDHENMFWYRQDPGLGLRLIYFSYDVKMKEKGDIPEGYSVSREKKERFSLILESASTNQTSMYLCASSSEGTGRNSPLHFGNGTRLTVT.

The V call is TRBV6-5, the J call TRBJ1-2; D possibly corresponds to TRBD1 (5 bases). The CDR3 consists of 14 residues. Germline V gene sequence: CDR1 MNHEY, CDR2 SVGAGI. Trimming removed 7 bases from V and 8 bases from J, with 20 bases in between. The CDR3 sequence is CASTTGFLYGGYTF. The CDR3 DNA sequence: TGTGCCAGCACAACAGGCTTCCTCTATGGCGGCTACACCTTC.

This chain uses TRBV9 with TRBJ1-2; TRBD1 agrees at 10 bases. Germline lookup yields CDR1 SGDLS and CDR2 YYNGEE. This CDR3 contains 15 residues. The J segment lost 4 bases and the V segment lost 3 bases, leaving 6 bases of the junction unmatched. The CDR3 region has the DNA TGTGCCAGCAGCGGCTGGGGACAGGGGATCTATGGCTACACCTTC. Residues: CASSGWGQGIYGYTF.